The rows below give T cell receptor beta chains drawn from one sample of a study of blood T cell repertoires in COVID-19. The repertoire was sequenced with immunoSEQ multiplex PCR; TCRdb's copy has only in-frame clones and lacks some. Here the sample spans over 100,000 clones, roughly three quarters being singletons. Material for sequencing was peripheral blood. The receptor source for this set is a woman in her 70s with acute or convalescent COVID-19. Both conserved end residues are part of each CDR3. A D gene is named only where the DNA matches it firmly. Expanded clones get a size class; other rows say once, few or many, or leave the size out.

TRBV11-2	TRBD1	TRBJ1-3	NA	TGTGCCAGCAGAGAACAGGGGGCTTACTCTGGAAACACCATATATTTT	CASREQGAYSGNTIYF
TRBV19	NA	TRBJ2-7	NA	TGTGCCAGTAGAGCAGGCAACTCCTACGAGCAGTACTTC	CASRAGNSYEQYF
TRBV7-8	TRBD1	TRBJ1-2	few	TGTGCCAGCAGCACACCCGACAGGGCCCATGGCTACACCTTC	CASSTPDRAHGYTF
TRBV7-3	NA	TRBJ2-2	many	TGTGCCAGCAGCCTAAGCGGGACAGCTATTGGTGGGACGGGCCCCACCGGGGAGCTGTTTTTT	CASSLSGTAIGGTGPTGELFF
TRBV24-1	NA	TRBJ2-7	NA	TGTGCCACCGGAGGGGGGGCCTCGTACGAGCAGTACTTC	CATGGGASYEQYF
TRBV11-2	NA	TRBJ2-1	NA	TGTGCCAGCAGCTTAGCGGGTCAGGGCTATGAGCAGTTCTTC	CASSLAGQGYEQFF
TRBV4-1	TRBD1	TRBJ1-3	NA	TGCGCCAGCAGCCGCCTGGACAGGGGTTCTGGAAACACCATATATTTT	CASSRLDRGSGNTIYF
TRBV28	NA	TRBJ1-2	few	TGTGCCAGCAGTCCCAATACATCGGGGGGCTATGGCTACACCTTC	CASSPNTSGGYGYTF
TRBV7-9	TRBD1	TRBJ1-1	NA	TGTGCCAGCAGCCCCGACAGGGGGCTGAACACTGAAGCTTTCTTT	CASSPDRGLNTEAFF
TRBV2	TRBD2	TRBJ2-5	NA	TGTGCCAGCAGGACCGGGAGGGGAGGGGAGACCCAGTACTTC	CASRTGRGGETQYF
TRBV7-2	NA	TRBJ1-2	NA	TGTGCCAGCAGCCTTCTACAGGGTTCCCTCTATGGCTACACCTTC	CASSLLQGSLYGYTF
TRBV4-1	TRBD1	TRBJ2-7	NA	TGCGCCAGCAGCCAAGATAAGGGGGCATACGAGCAGTACTTC	CASSQDKGAYEQYF
TRBV7-6	NA	TRBJ1-4	NA	TGTGCCAGCAGTCGAATGGGAGCAACTAATGAAAAACTGTTTTTT	CASSRMGATNEKLFF
TRBV11-3	TRBD2	TRBJ2-3	NA	TGTGCCAGCAGCTTACTAGCGGGATCTACGCAGTATTTT	CASSLLAGSTQYF
TRBV5-4	NA	TRBJ2-2	many	TGTGCCAGCAGCTTTAATACCGGGGAGCTGTTTTTT	CASSFNTGELFF
TRBV5-5	NA	TRBJ1-5	NA	TGTGCCAGCAGCTGGAGGACGGTTCAGCCCCAGCATTTT	CASSWRTVQPQHF
TRBV6-2/TRBV6-3	TRBD1	TRBJ1-3	once	TGTGCCAGCAGTTACTCGACAGGGGGCGCTGGAAACACCATATATTTT	CASSYSTGGAGNTIYF
TRBV4-1	TRBD2	TRBJ2-7	NA	TGCGCCAGCAGCCGGTACGGGGGGGCGGCGGACGAGCAGTACTTC	CASSRYGGAADEQYF
TRBV28	TRBD2	TRBJ2-5	many	TGTGCCAGCAGTTTACCACCTAGCGGGAGTGGGGAAGAGACCCAGTACTTC	CASSLPPSGSGEETQYF
TRBV11-2	NA	TRBJ2-1	few	TGTGCCAGCAGCTTAGTGGTCCCAGATGAGCAGTTCTTC	CASSLVVPDEQFF
TRBV28	NA	TRBJ1-1	NA	TGTGCCAGCAGTGGCTCTGAAGCTTTCTTT	CASSGSEAFF
TRBV13	TRBD1	TRBJ1-2	few	TGTGCCAGCAGCTTAGTAGGACAGGGGTACTATGGCTACACCTTC	CASSLVGQGYYGYTF
TRBV7-2	TRBD2	TRBJ2-5	NA	TGTGCCAGCAGCCCCCTAGGCGGGGGCCAAGAGACCCAGTACTTC	CASSPLGGGQETQYF
TRBV10-3	NA	TRBJ2-7	NA	TGTGCCATCAGGGTGGACGGGAACACCTACGAGCAGTACTTC	CAIRVDGNTYEQYF
TRBV5-4	TRBD1	TRBJ1-6	few	TGTGCCAGCAGCGGGCTACAGGGGGCGCGTAATTCACCCCTCCACTTT	CASSGLQGARNSPLHF
TRBV3-1/TRBV3-2	NA	TRBJ1-4	NA	TGTGCCAGCAGCCAAGATCGAGGACAGCAAAAACTGTTTTTT	CASSQDRGQQKLFF
TRBV5-1	TRBD1	TRBJ2-7	NA	TGCGCCAGCAGCTTGGGGTCCGACAGGGCATACTACGAGCAGTACTTC	CASSLGSDRAYYEQYF
TRBV4-2	NA	TRBJ1-2	NA	TGTGCCAGCAGCCAAGAGGCCAATCGAAACTATGGCTACACCTTC	CASSQEANRNYGYTF
TRBV6-6	NA	TRBJ1-1	many	TGTGCCACCTCCCCCCAGGGGAGGGACACTGAAGCTTTCTTT	CATSPQGRDTEAFF
TRBV7-2	NA	TRBJ1-5	NA	TGTGCCAGCAGCTTATTCGGGGGGCATCAGCCCCAGCATTTT	CASSLFGGHQPQHF
TRBV29-1	TRBD1	TRBJ1-1	few	TGCAGCGTGGGACAGGCGGAAGCTTTCTTT	CSVGQAEAFF
TRBV3-1/TRBV3-2	TRBD1	TRBJ1-2	NA	TGTGCCAGCAGCCAGACAGGGGTAAATGGCTACACCTTC	CASSQTGVNGYTF
TRBV27	NA	TRBJ2-2	few	TGTGCCAGCAGTCGAAGCCGGGACTTAACCGGGGAGCTGTTTTTT	CASSRSRDLTGELFF
TRBV14	NA	TRBJ1-1	NA	TGTGCCAGCAGCCAAGATTTCTGGAGTCCGACGGAGACTGAAGCTTTCTTT	CASSQDFWSPTETEAFF
TRBV11-3	NA	TRBJ1-1	NA	TGTGCCAGCAGCTTAGGGGCCGACAGGAACACTGAAGCTTTCTTT	CASSLGADRNTEAFF
TRBV19	NA	TRBJ1-4	NA	TGTGCCAGTAGCCTCCCGGGGATACCGGCTAATGAAAAACTGTTTTTT	CASSLPGIPANEKLFF
TRBV5-1	TRBD1	TRBJ1-2	once	TGCGCCAGCAGCTTGAGGACAGGGTCCCCTGGCTACACCTTC	CASSLRTGSPGYTF
TRBV18	NA	TRBJ2-3	NA	TGTGCCAGCTCCTATACTAGCACAGATACGCAGTATTTT	CASSYTSTDTQYF
TRBV6-5	NA	TRBJ1-2	NA	TGTGCCAGCAGTTACTCGCGGGGGCCTAGTTATGGCTACACCTTC	CASSYSRGPSYGYTF
TRBV5-5	NA	TRBJ1-2	NA	TGTGCCAGCAGCCGAGAACGGGACACCTTGAACTATGGCTACACCTTC	CASSRERDTLNYGYTF
TRBV19	TRBD1	TRBJ2-5	NA	TGTGCCAGTTTGGGACAGGGGAAAGGGACCCAGTACTTC	CASLGQGKGTQYF
TRBV4-1	TRBD2	TRBJ2-3	NA	TGCGCCAGCAGCCCCTCTAGCGGGAAGGTTTTGACGCAGTATTTT	CASSPSSGKVLTQYF
TRBV6-5	TRBD1	TRBJ2-7	NA	TGTGCCAGCAGCTACGGACAGGCCAGCGAGCAGTACTTC	CASSYGQASEQYF
TRBV18	TRBD2	TRBJ2-2	NA	TGTGCCAGCTCACTCCTCGGACTAGCGGGCACCGGGGAGCTGTTTTTT	CASSLLGLAGTGELFF
TRBV9	NA	TRBJ2-3	once	TGTGCCAGCAGCGTGCGAGTGACTCTGAACACAGATACGCAGTATTTT	CASSVRVTLNTDTQYF
TRBV7-9	NA	TRBJ1-4	NA	TGTGCCAGCAGCTCTCAGGGTGGGGTCGAAAAACTGTTTTTT	CASSSQGGVEKLFF
TRBV28	NA	TRBJ2-1	NA	TGTGCCAGCAGTCACAGGGTCAATGAGCAGTTCTTC	CASSHRVNEQFF
TRBV19	NA	TRBJ1-1	NA	TGTGCCAGTAGGAGGGCCCTATACACTGAAGCTTTCTTT	CASRRALYTEAFF
TRBV5-8	NA	TRBJ1-1	NA	TGTGCCAGCAGCTCGCCGGGTCTACAGGGCACTGAAGCTTTCTTT	CASSSPGLQGTEAFF
TRBV4-3	NA	TRBJ2-3	NA	TGCGCCAGCAGCCAAGATCCTTACAGTGAAACAGATACGCAGTATTTT	CASSQDPYSETDTQYF
TRBV7-9	NA	TRBJ1-1	NA	TGTGCCAGCAGCTTACAGGAGAACACTGAAGCTTTCTTT	CASSLQENTEAFF
TRBV5-8	NA	TRBJ1-5	NA	TGTGCCAGCAGCTTGGGGACAGATAGCAATCAGCCCCAGCATTTT	CASSLGTDSNQPQHF
TRBV21-1	NA	TRBJ1-3	NA	TGTGCCAGCAGCTTCCGAACAACTCCGGGACAGGCCTCTGGAAACACCATATATTTT	CASSFRTTPGQASGNTIYF
TRBV5-1	NA	TRBJ2-3	NA	TGCGCCAGCAGCCGGACCGGGAGTAGCACAGATACGCAGTATTTT	CASSRTGSSTDTQYF